The present T cell receptor beta chain was sequenced within a study of T cells in Graves' hyperthyroidism and ophthalmopathy. At the level of the study: At initial diagnosis, before any treatment had begun, peripheral blood was obtained.

The CDR3 has 14 residues. V was cut by 7 bases and J by 4 bases, with 13 bases left in between. From germline, CDR1 is SNHLY and CDR2 FYNNEI. The TCR beta CDR3 regions underwent amplification using RNA transcripts as the source. Using the HTBI primer set, a first-round RT-PCR was run on the TCR CDR3. TCRdb recomputed calls from the multiplex PCR reads with MiXCR, one row per CDR3 protein. The profile shows hundreds of thousands of distinct CDR3 sequences, 35% to 45% of them singletons. This clonotype was counted ten times or more. Its antigen is unidentified. Study-wide results and caveats: Ophthalmopathy was told apart from stable hyperthyroidism by a 13 V-J model.

Sequenced input: blood. The chain uses TRBV2 and TRBJ1-4; the D is unclear. This TCR came from a man younger than 35 with Graves' hyperthyroidism. The CDR3 protein is CASNLDVHNEKLFF. CDR3 nucleotide sequence: TGTGCCAGCAACTTGGACGTACATAATGAAAAACTGTTTTTT.